The clone carrying this T cell receptor (beta chain) came up a few times. The entry originates in a study of T cells after yellow fever vaccination. V gave up 2 bases and J gave up 0 bases, with 7 bases separating them. The CDR3 spans 14 residues. CDR1 and CDR2 (germline): LGHDT, YNNKEL (reference sequence). TCRdb redid the calling of the 5' RACE reads with MiXCR, one entry per CDR3 protein. The sample contains under 400,000 distinct CDR3 sequences, around a tenth of which appear only once. The material sequenced was PBMCs, taken on the day of the first yellow fever vaccination. The sequence came from a man aged 18 to 30 who received the YFV17D yellow fever vaccine. This chain uses TRBV3-1 with TRBJ1-1; D gene ambiguous. CDR3 region: CASSQSRMNTEAFF. The CDR3 nucleotides read TGTGCCAGCAGCCAATCCCGGATGAACACTGAAGCTTTCTTT.